These 7 T cell receptor beta chains originate from one sample sequenced in a study of cytomegalovirus exposure and HLA in healthy donors. Libraries were prepared by immunoSEQ multiplex PCR; TCRdb keeps only in-frame clonotypes and omits some of them. This sample has around 160,000 clones, with less than 95% found just once. The sequencing input was PBMCs. These receptors came from a woman aged 18-30 years in good health and CMV-seropositive.

This clone was counted at least ten times. This chain links TRBV4-2 with TRBJ2-7; 12 bases are a match to TRBD2. The CDR3 has 16 residues. Germline CDR1 LGHNA, CDR2 YNFKEQ. J was trimmed by 4 bases and V by 0 bases; bases with no gene match: 4. CDR3 sequence: CASSQDLGTSGYEQYF. DNA for the CDR3: TGTGCCAGCAGCCAAGATTTGGGGACTAGCGGGTACGAGCAGTACTTC.

The chain joins TRBV9 to TRBJ1-4; TRBD1 matches 9 bases. CDR3 length: 16 amino acids. Germline V CDR1 and CDR2: SGDLS, YYNGEE. V lost 3 bases, J lost 3 bases, and 6 bases stayed unmatched. As DNA, the CDR3 is TGTGCCAGCAGCGAGGGGGACAGGGTGGCTAATGAAAAACTGTTTTTT. It encodes CASSEGDRVANEKLFF. Full variable domain (outside the CDR3, taken from reference TRBV9 and TRBJ1-4): DSGVTQTPKHLITATGQRVTLRCSPRSGDLSVYWYQQSLDQGLQFLIQYYNGEERAKGNILERFSAQQFPDLHSELNLSSLELGDSALYFCASSEGDRVANEKLFFGSGTQLSVL.

V usage is TRBV18 and J usage is TRBJ1-2, with D perhaps matching TRBD1 (5 bases). From germline, CDR1 is KGHSH and CDR2 LQKENI. The CDR3 extends over 15 amino acids. The ends were cut back, 3 bases at V and 2 bases at J, with 13 bases in the middle. The CDR3 reads CASSPITGGNYGYTF. The CDR3, as DNA: TGTGCCAGCTCACCCATAACTGGGGGGAACTATGGCTACACCTTC.

The J gene is TRBJ2-7, the V gene TRBV5-4, with a weak D call TRBD2 (5 bases). In germline, CDR1 is SGHNT, CDR2 YYREEE (reference sequence). The CDR3 runs to 16 residues. Trimming shortened V by 3 bases and J by 0 bases, and 16 bases separated the two germline ends. Written as DNA, the CDR3 is TGTGCCAGCAGCTCGGGGAGCCAGGTACCCTCCTACGAGCAGTACTTC. Translating gives CASSSGSQVPSYEQYF.

This clone occurred once. The chain links TRBV19 to TRBJ1-2; D is perhaps TRBD1 (6 bases). V lost 1 base to trimming and J lost 3 bases, with 18 bases between them. The CDR3 has 17 residues. The germline V gene encodes CDR1 LNHDA and CDR2 SQIVND (reference sequence). The CDR3 here is CASSIAGQKPLDYGYTF. The CDR3, as DNA: TGTGCCAGTAGTATAGCAGGACAGAAACCTCTAGACTATGGCTACACCTTC.

The chain uses TRBV27 and TRBJ1-2; 7 nucleotides agree with TRBD1. The CDR3 contains 14 residues. V was clipped by 2 bases and J by 12 bases; unmatched bases: 12. CDR1 is MNHEY, CDR2 SMNVEV, per germline (reference sequence). This CDR3 reads CASSLKTGQGGNTF. The CDR3 DNA follows: TGTGCCAGCAGTTTAAAAACTGGGCAGGGGGGCAACACCTTC.

The genes are TRBV30 and TRBJ1-1, with 8 bases that match TRBD1. CDR1 and CDR2 from the germline V gene are GTSNPN and SVGIG (reference sequence). V shed 6 bases and J 4 bases; nucleotides not matched to a gene: 10. This CDR3 has 14 residues. Here the CDR3 reads CACRTGIGFTEAFF. The CDR3 bases are TGTGCCTGTAGGACAGGGATTGGATTCACTGAAGCTTTCTTT.